A single sample is the source of the 25 T cell receptor beta chains below, sequenced in a study of blood T cells in healthy people across ages. Sample-barcoded 5' priming and a J-beta primer mix drove a second PCR of roughly 7 to 11 cycles. TCRdb re-derived calls from the 5' RACE reads in MiXCR, one entry per CDR3 protein. This sample has around 1,500,000 distinct CDR3 sequences; around two fifths occur once, and the top ten carry roughly 7.9%. Sequenced material: blood. Every receptor here comes from a woman aged 18-29 years in good health.

The V call is TRBV2, the J call TRBJ2-5; the D is unclear. The J call may be wrong; the DNA end is better matched by TRBJ2-7. Germline CDR1 reads SNHLY; CDR2 reads FYNNEI. This CDR3 is 11 amino acids long. CDR3 loop: CASSEFLEQYF. The CDR3 DNA reads as TGTGCCAGCAGTGAATTCCTCGAGCAGTACTTC.

The chain has TRBV7-2 and TRBJ2-5, with 9 nucleotides matching TRBD1. Germline trimming cut 1 base from V and 2 bases from J; bases unmatched to any gene: 5. The CDR3 consists of 16 residues. Germline-derived CDR1 and CDR2 are SGHTA and FQGNSA. CDR3 amino acids: CASSLGSGQGQETQYF. CDR3 coding DNA: TGTGCCAGCAGCTTAGGGTCGGGACAGGGTCAAGAGACCCAGTACTTC.

The genes are TRBV7-2 and TRBJ2-7; D not resolved. The closer fit of TRBJ2-5 to the DNA end suggests the J call may be wrong. CDR1 and CDR2 (germline): SGHTA, FQGNSA. This CDR3 comprises 13 residues. The CDR3 reads CASSLKAAETQYF. CDR3 coding DNA: TGTGCCAGCAGCTTAAAGGCGGCCGAGACCCAGTACTTC.

This clonotype was observed a few times. The rearrangement links TRBV4-1 to TRBJ1-1; D is possibly TRBD1 (5 bases). From germline, CDR1 is MGHRA and CDR2 YSYEKL. The CDR3 contains 13 residues. With 6 bases removed from V and 4 bases from J, the gap between germline ends came to 12 bases. The CDR3 DNA is TGCGCCAGCAGGGCCGGGGGGGGCACTGAAGCTTTCTTT. Encoded protein: CASRAGGGTEAFF.

The V call is TRBV18, the J call TRBJ2-3; 9 bases align to TRBD1. The V and J ends lost 2 bases and 6 bases, in that order; junction bases with no gene match: 6. Per the germline V gene, CDR1 is KGHSH and CDR2 is LQKENI. The CDR3 has 15 amino acids. CDR3 loop: CASSPGTGPGDTQYF. CDR3 coding DNA: TGTGCCAGCTCACCAGGGACAGGGCCTGGGGATACGCAGTATTTT. The complete variable domain, with remaining parts taken from reference TRBV18 and TRBJ2-3, reads NAGVMQNPRHLVRRRGQEARLRCSPMKGHSHVYWYRQLPEEGLKFMVYLQKENIIDESGMPKERFSAEFPKEGPSILRIQQVVRGDSAAYFCASSPGTGPGDTQYFGPGTRLTVL.

Comment on this clonotype: A read error may explain this, as a much larger clone is one base away. The CDR3 region has the DNA TGTGCCATCAGTGGCGAGAGCGGGCCGAACTACAATGAGCAGTTCTTC. Protein product: CAISGESGPNYNEQFF. This chain joins TRBV10-3 and TRBJ2-1; weak D call: TRBD2 (6 bases). V lost 4 bases and J 3 bases, leaving 16 bases between the germline ends. Germline assignment: CDR1 ENHRY and CDR2 SYGVKD. This CDR3 has 16 residues.

A single count supports this clonotype. A junction boundary mismatches the germline segment, possibly from a read error. This chain links TRBV19 with TRBJ2-6; D unresolved. The CDR3 consists of 18 residues. Germline V gene sequence: CDR1 LNHDA, CDR2 SQIVND (reference sequence). For the CDR3, the DNA is TGTGCCAGTAGTATATTGCAGTACCTTTCCTCTGGGGTCAACGTCCTGACTTTC. Translated: CASSILQYLSSGVNVLTF.

This clonotype was detected a few times. V gene TRBV30 combines with J gene TRBJ2-3, with D unresolved. Deletions cut 0 bases from V and 5 bases from J, with 9 bases between. The CDR3 contains 13 residues. CDR1 is GTSNPN and CDR2 is SVGIG in the germline V gene (reference sequence). CDR3 sequence reads: CAWSVLGLDTQYF. CDR3 coding DNA: TGTGCCTGGAGTGTACTGGGGTTAGATACGCAGTATTTT.

The genes are TRBV12-3 or TRBV12-4 and TRBJ2-7; TRBD2 matches 13 bases. V lost 3 bases to trimming and J lost 5 bases; unmatched junction nucleotides: 7. This CDR3 comprises 16 residues. The CDR3 loop is CASSFQHGLAGDEQYF. CDR3 in DNA: TGTGCCAGCAGTTTCCAGCACGGACTAGCGGGGGACGAGCAGTACTTC.

The chain is built from TRBV18 and TRBJ2-1; 8 nucleotides match TRBD2. The CDR3 is made up of 15 amino acids. The V and J ends lost 3 bases and 3 bases, in that order; junction bases with no gene match: 4. Germline assignment: CDR1 KGHSH and CDR2 LQKENI. The CDR3: CASSPLGLDYNEQFF. As DNA, the CDR3 is TGTGCCAGCTCACCCCTGGGACTAGACTACAATGAGCAGTTCTTC.

V and J are TRBV7-9 and TRBJ1-3, with D maybe TRBD1 (5 bases). Germline V gives CDR1 SEHNR, CDR2 FQNEAQ (reference sequence). CDR3 length: 13 amino acids. The V gene lost 8 bases and the J gene lost 0 bases, with 8 bases spanning the gap. CDR3 protein: CASGHTSGNTIYF. As DNA, the CDR3 is TGTGCCAGCGGACACACCTCTGGAAACACCATATATTTT.

This clonotype was counted a few times. The chain links TRBV7-8 to TRBJ2-1; TRBD1 agrees at 7 bases. Germline lookup yields CDR1 SGHVS and CDR2 FQNEAQ. Unmatched junction bases numbered 8, after V lost 1 base and J lost 5 bases. The CDR3 is 16 residues long. The CDR3, as DNA: TGTGCCAGCAGCTTAGGACTCGACAGGGTTCACAATGAGCAGTTCTTC. This encodes CASSLGLDRVHNEQFF.

The chain couples TRBV11-1 to TRBJ2-1, with D perhaps TRBD2 (6 bases). The V gene lost 2 bases and the J gene lost 8 bases, with 13 bases spanning the gap. The length of the CDR3 is 14 residues. CDR1 SGHAT and CDR2 FQDESV come from the germline V gene (reference sequence). The CDR3 DNA reads TGTGCCAGCAGCTTAAGGTGGGGAGGTCATGAGCAGTTCTTC. Protein sequence: CASSLRWGGHEQFF.

The gene calls are TRBV6-4 and TRBJ1-1, with 9 positions matching TRBD1. CDR3 length: 15 amino acids. The germline V gene encodes CDR1 MRHNA and CDR2 SNTAGT. V shed 4 bases, J shed 3 bases, and the junction held 6 bases outside the gene matches. CDR3 nucleotide sequence: TGTGCCAGCAGTGCCCCGACAGGGGGGCACACTGAAGCTTTCTTT. Residues: CASSAPTGGHTEAFF.

This chain links TRBV27 with TRBJ1-2; TRBD1 might be the D (5 bases). The CDR3 extends over 13 amino acids. Between the trimmed V and J ends, which lost 5 bases and 6 bases, there was a span of 13 bases. Germline CDR1 and CDR2: MNHEY and SMNVEV (reference sequence). The CDR3 region is CASSVSSGNGYTF. As DNA, the CDR3 is TGTGCCAGCAGTGTCAGTTCAGGGAATGGCTACACCTTC.

This clonotype was seen more than once but under ten times. The CDR3 sequence: CSVGQVYEQYF. In DNA, the CDR3 is TGCAGCGTTGGTCAAGTCTACGAGCAGTACTTC. The J gene is TRBJ2-7, the V gene TRBV29-1, with D unclear. Germline CDR1 is SQVTM and CDR2 is ANQGSEA. This CDR3 is built from 11 residues. V dropped 4 bases and J dropped 3 bases, with 7 bases sitting between them.

The chain carries TRBV12-3 or TRBV12-4 and TRBJ2-1; D remains unclear. The CDR3 totals 14 residues. Trimming took off 2 bases at V and 5 bases at J, with 10 bases between the two ends. CDR3 sequence reads: CASSLRQVDNEQFF. The CDR3 DNA is TGTGCCAGCAGTTTACGGCAGGTAGACAATGAGCAGTTCTTC.

This chain connects TRBV20-1 to TRBJ1-2; D is undetermined. CDR3 length equals 15 residues. Germline values: CDR1 DFQATT, CDR2 SNEGSKA (reference sequence). The V gene lost 7 bases and the J gene lost 8 bases, with 26 bases spanning the gap. This CDR3 reads CSVPLGRKNSWGYTF. DNA for the CDR3: TGCAGTGTTCCTTTAGGGCGGAAGAACTCCTGGGGCTACACCTTC.

The chain has TRBV6-6 and TRBJ2-5; unclear D gene. The tail of the sequence fits TRBJ2-7 better, so the J call may be wrong. Germline CDR1 MNHNY, CDR2 SVGAGI (reference sequence). The CDR3 is made up of 12 amino acids. CDR3 amino acids: CASRPPASEQYF. Written as DNA, the CDR3 is TGTGCCAGCAGACCCCCCGCTAGCGAGCAGTACTTC.

This clonotype was detected a few times. The chain joins TRBV6-2 or TRBV6-3 to TRBJ2-7, with D possibly being TRBD2 (7 bases). V lost 8 bases, J lost 5 bases, and 13 bases lay in between. Germline assignment: CDR1 MNHEY and CDR2 SVGEGT. This CDR3 has 12 amino acids. This CDR3 reads CASCGGPHEQYF. CDR3 bases: TGTGCCAGCTGCGGGGGCCCCCACGAGCAGTACTTC.

The V and J genes are TRBV30 and TRBJ1-1; TRBD1 might be the D (5 bases). Germline V gene lookup returns CDR1 GTSNPN and CDR2 SVGIG (reference sequence). V was cut by 2 bases and J by 1 base, with 11 bases left in between. The CDR3 is 14 residues long. The CDR3 DNA reads as TGTGCCTGGAGTACCCGGACAAGGAACACTGAAGCTTTCTTT. Its protein product is CAWSTRTRNTEAFF.

The chain joins TRBV27 to TRBJ1-1; 7 bases align to TRBD1. V lost 5 bases and J lost 2; bases outside the gene matches: 5. The CDR3 runs 14 residues. Germline V gene data show CDR1 as MNHEY and CDR2 as SMNVEV (reference sequence). In DNA, the CDR3 is TGTGCCAGCAGTATCAGGGGGATCAACACTGAAGCTTTCTTT. Translation gives CASSIRGINTEAFF.

The chain joins TRBV7-9 to TRBJ2-4; TRBD2 matches 11 bases. TRBJ2-7 explains the end of the DNA better; the J call may be wrong. This CDR3 is built from 15 residues. Germline V lookup: CDR1 SEHNR, CDR2 FQNEAQ (reference sequence). This CDR3 is CASSHSGRAEDEQYF. CDR3 bases: TGTGCCAGCAGCCATAGCGGGAGGGCCGAGGACGAGCAGTACTTC.

The gene calls are TRBV28 and TRBJ2-3, with 14 bases that match TRBD2. The V segment lost 4 bases and the J segment 5 bases; nucleotides outside the gene matches: 14. The CDR3 is made up of 19 amino acids. Looked up from germline, CDR1 is MDHEN and CDR2 is SYDVKM. This CDR3 is CASSSPWATSGGAGDTQYF. The DNA for the CDR3 is TGTGCCAGCAGTTCTCCCTGGGCGACTAGCGGGGGGGCAGGAGATACGCAGTATTTT.

The chain carries TRBV5-1 and TRBJ2-1; D possibly corresponds to TRBD2 (6 bases). CDR3 length equals 15 residues. With 5 bases removed from V and 6 bases from J, the gap between germline ends came to 18 bases. The germline V gene has CDR1 SGHRS and CDR2 YFSETQ. The CDR3 DNA reads TGCGCCAGCAGTTCTACACCCGGGACTCCCAATGAGCAGTTCTTC. Residues: CASSSTPGTPNEQFF.